This T cell receptor (beta chain) is drawn from a study of T cells in Graves' hyperthyroidism and ophthalmopathy. The CDR3 loop spans 15 amino acids. From germline, CDR1 is SGHAT and CDR2 FQNNGV. Trimming cost V 3 bases and J 5 bases; bases outside gene matches: 8. This clonotype was counted a few times. What was amplified from RNA transcripts were TCR beta CDR3 regions. An initial round of RT-PCR targeting the TCR CDR3 relied on the HTBI primer set. Using its own MiXCR run on the multiplex PCR reads, TCRdb lists one record per CDR3 protein. The sample includes 400,000 to 600,000 distinct CDR3 sequences, 20% of them seen just once.

Sequences were obtained from blood. The rearrangement uses TRBV11-2 and TRBJ1-1; 8 nucleotides agree with TRBD1. This receptor was obtained from a man between 18 and 35 years old with Graves' hyperthyroidism. CDR3 coding DNA: TGTGCCAGCAGCTTGGGAACAGGGGGAAGAACTGAAGCTTTCTTT. Protein sequence: CASSLGTGGRTEAFF.